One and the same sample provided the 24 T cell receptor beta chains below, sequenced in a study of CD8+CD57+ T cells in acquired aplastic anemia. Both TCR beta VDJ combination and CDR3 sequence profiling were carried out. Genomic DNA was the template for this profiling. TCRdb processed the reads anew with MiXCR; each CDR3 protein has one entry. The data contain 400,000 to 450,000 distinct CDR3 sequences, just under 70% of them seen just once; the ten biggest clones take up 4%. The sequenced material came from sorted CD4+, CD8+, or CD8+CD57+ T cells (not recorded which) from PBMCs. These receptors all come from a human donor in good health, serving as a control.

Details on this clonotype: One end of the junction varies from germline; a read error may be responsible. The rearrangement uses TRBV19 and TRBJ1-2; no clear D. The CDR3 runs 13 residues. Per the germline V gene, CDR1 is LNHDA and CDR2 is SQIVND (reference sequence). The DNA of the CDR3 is TGTGCCAGTAGGCCCGGACTGAACACTGAAGCTACCTTT. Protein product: CASRPGLNTEATF.

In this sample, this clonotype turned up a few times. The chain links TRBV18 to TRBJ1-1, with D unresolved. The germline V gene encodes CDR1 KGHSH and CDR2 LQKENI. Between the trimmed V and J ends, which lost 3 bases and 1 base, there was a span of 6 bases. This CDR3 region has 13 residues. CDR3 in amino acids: CASSPLRNTEAFF. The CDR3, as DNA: TGTGCCAGCTCACCTTTGAGGAACACTGAAGCTTTCTTT.

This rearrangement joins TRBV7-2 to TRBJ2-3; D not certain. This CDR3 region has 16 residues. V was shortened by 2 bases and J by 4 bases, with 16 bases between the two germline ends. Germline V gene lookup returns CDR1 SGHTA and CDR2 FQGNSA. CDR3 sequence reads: CASSLTRAGWPDTQYF. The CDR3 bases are TGTGCCAGCAGCTTAACACGAGCCGGGTGGCCAGATACGCAGTATTTT.

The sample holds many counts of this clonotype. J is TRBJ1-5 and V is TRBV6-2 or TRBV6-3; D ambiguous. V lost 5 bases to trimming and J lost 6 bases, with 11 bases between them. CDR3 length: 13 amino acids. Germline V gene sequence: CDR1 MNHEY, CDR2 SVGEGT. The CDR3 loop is CASSPLGIQPQHF. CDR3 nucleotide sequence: TGTGCCAGCAGTCCCCTGGGAATTCAGCCCCAGCATTTT.

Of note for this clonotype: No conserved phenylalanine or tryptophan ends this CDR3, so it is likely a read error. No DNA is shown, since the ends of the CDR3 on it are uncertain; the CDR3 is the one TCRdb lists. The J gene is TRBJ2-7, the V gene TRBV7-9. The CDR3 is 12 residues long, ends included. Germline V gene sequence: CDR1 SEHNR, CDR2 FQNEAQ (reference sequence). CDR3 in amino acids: CASSFRSRTDNL.

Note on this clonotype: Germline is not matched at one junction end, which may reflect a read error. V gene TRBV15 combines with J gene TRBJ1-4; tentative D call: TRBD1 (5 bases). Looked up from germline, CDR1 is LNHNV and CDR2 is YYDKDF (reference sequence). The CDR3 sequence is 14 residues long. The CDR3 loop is CATSKEGRREKLFF. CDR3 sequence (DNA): TGTGCTACCAGCAAAGAGGGGCGGCGTGAAAAACTGTTTTTT.

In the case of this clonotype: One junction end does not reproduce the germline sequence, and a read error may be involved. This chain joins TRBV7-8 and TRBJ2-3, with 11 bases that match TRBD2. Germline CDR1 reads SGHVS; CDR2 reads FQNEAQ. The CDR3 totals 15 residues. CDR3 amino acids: CASSESSGGYDKQYF. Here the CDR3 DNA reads TGTGCCAGCAGCGAGTCTAGCGGGGGGTACGATAAGCAGTATTTT. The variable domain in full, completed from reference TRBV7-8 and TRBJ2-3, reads GAGVSQSPRYKVAKRGQDVALRCDPISGHVSLFWYQQALGQGPEFLTYFQNEAQLDKSGLPSDRFFAERPEGSVSTLKIQRTQQEDSAVYLCASSESSGGYDKQYFGPGTRLTVL.

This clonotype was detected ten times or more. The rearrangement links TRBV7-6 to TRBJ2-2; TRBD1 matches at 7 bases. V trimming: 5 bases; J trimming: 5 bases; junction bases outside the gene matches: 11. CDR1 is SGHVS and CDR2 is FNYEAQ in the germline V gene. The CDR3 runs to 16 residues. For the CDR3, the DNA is TGTGCCAGCAGCGACAGAAGGCAGGGGGTGACCGGGGAGCTGTTTTTT. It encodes CASSDRRQGVTGELFF.

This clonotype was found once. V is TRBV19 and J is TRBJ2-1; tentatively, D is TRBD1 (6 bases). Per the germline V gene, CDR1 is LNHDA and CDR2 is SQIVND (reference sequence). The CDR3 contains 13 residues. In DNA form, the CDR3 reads TGTGCTAGGAGGACAGTCCCCTTCAATGAGCAGTTCTTC. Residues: CARRTVPFNEQFF. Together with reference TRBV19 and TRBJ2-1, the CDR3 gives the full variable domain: DGGITQSPKYLFRKEGQNVTLSCEQNLNHDAMYWYRQDPGQGLRLIYYSQIVNDFQKGDIAEGYSVSREKKESFPLTVTSAQKNPTAFYLCARRTVPFNEQFFGPGTRLTVL.

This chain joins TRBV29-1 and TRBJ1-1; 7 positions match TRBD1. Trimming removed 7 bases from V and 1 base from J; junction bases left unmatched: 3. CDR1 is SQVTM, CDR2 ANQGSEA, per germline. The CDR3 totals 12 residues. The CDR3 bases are TGCAGCGACAGGACAGGGAACACTGAAGCTTTCTTT. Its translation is CSDRTGNTEAFF.

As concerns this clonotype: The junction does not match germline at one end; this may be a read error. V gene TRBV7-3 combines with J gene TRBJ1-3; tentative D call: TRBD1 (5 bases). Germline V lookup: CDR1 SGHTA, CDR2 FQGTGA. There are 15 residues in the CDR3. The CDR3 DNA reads TGTGCCAGCAGCCCAGCTTCGGGGGTGAGTGACACCAAATATTTT. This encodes CASSPASGVSDTKYF.

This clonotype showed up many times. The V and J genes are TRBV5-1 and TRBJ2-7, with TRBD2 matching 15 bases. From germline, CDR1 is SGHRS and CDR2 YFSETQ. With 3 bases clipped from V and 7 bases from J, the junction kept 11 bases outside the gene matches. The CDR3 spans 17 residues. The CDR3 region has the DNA TGCGCCAGCAGCTCAAGGACTAGCGGGGGGGCGTTTCTGGAGCAGTACTTC. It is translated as CASSSRTSGGAFLEQYF.

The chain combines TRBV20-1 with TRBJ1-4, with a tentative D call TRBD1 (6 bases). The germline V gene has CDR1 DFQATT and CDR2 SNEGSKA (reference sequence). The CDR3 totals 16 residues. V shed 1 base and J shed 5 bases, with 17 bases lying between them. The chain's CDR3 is CSARVQGTTGNEKLFF. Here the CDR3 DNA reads TGCAGTGCTAGAGTACAGGGCACAACAGGGAATGAAAAACTGTTTTTT.

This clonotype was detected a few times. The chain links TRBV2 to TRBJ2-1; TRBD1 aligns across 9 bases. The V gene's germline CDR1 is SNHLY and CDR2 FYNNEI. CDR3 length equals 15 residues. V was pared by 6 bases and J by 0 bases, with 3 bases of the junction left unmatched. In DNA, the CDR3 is TGTGCCAGCAGAGTGGACAGGGGCTCCTACAATGAGCAGTTCTTC. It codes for CASRVDRGSYNEQFF.

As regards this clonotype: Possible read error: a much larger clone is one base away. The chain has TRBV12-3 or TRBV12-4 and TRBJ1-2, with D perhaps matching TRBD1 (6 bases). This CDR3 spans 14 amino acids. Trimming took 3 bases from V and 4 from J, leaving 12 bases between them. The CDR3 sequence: CASSFADSFYGYTF. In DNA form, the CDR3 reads TGTGCCAGCAGTTTCGCGGACAGTTTCTATGGCTACACCTTC.

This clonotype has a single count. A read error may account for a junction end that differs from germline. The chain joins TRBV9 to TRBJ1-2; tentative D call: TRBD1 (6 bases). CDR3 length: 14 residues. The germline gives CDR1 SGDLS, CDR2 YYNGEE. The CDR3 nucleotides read TGTGCCAGCAGCCAGGACAGCTCGATCTATGGCGACACCTTC. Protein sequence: CASSQDSSIYGDTF.

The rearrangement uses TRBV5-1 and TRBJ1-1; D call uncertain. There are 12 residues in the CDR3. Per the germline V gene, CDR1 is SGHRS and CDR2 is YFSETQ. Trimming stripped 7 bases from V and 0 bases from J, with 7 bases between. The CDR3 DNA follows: TGCGCCAGCGGCTCGTTGAACACTGAAGCTTTCTTT. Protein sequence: CASGSLNTEAFF.

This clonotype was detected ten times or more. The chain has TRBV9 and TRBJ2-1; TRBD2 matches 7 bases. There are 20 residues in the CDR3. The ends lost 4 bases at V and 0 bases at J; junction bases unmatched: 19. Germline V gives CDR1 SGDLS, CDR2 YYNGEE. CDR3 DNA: TGTGCCAGCAGCCCCCGGGGGGAGCGGCTCCGAATAAGCTCCTACAATGAGCAGTTCTTC. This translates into CASSPRGERLRISSYNEQFF.

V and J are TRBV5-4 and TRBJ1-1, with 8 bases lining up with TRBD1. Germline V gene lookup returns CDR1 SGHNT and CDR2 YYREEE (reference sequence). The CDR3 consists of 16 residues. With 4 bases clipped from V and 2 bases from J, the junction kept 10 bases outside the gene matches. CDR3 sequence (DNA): TGTGCCAGCAGCGGCATCAAGGACAGGGTTAACACTGAAGCTTTCTTT. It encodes CASSGIKDRVNTEAFF.

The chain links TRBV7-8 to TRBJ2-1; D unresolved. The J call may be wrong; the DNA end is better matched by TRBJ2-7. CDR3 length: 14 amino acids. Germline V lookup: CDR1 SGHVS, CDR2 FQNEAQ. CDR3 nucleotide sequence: TGTGCCAGCAGCTCCGAGACCTGGGCTAATAAGCAGTACTTC. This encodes CASSSETWANKQYF.

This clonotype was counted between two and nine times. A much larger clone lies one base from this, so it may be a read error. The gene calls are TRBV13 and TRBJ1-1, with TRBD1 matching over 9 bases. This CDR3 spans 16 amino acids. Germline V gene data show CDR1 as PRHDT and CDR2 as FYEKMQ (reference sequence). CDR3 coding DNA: TGTGCCAGCAGCTCCCCTACGTGGACAGGGGCCACTGAAGCTCTCTTT. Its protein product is CASSSPTWTGATEALF.

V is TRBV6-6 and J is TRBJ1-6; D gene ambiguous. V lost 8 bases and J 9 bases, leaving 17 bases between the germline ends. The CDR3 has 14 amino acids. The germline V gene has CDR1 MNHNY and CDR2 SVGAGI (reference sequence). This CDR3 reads CASLPVRSGSPLHF. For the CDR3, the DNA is TGTGCCAGCTTACCAGTTAGATCTGGTTCACCCCTCCACTTT.

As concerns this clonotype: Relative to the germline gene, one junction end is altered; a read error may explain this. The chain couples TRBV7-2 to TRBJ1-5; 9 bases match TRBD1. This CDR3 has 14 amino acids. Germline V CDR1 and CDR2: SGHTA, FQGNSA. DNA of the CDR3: TGTGCCAGCAGTGAAGCGAAGGACAGGGGATCCCACCATTTT. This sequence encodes CASSEAKDRGSHHF.

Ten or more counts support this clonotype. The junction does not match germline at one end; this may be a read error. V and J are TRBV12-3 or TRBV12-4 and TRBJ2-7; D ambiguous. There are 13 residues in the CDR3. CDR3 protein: CASSLGVGDEQYF. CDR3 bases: TGCGCCAGCAGCTTGGGTGTTGGGGACGAGCAGTACTTC.